A selection of T cell receptor beta chains follows, all from one sample in a study of neoadjuvant anti-PD-1 for oral cavity cancer. Here immunoSEQ multiplex PCR was the method, and the copy in TCRdb shows in-frame clones only, minus some. The sample contains 8,000 or so clones, roughly 70% of which appear only once. Specimen: PBMCs, collected after nivolumab (anti-PD-1) treatment. The receptors derive from a person between 40 and 79 years old with oral cavity squamous cell carcinoma. CDR3s include the opening cysteine and the closing phenylalanine or tryptophan. The D gene is left open where the match is weak. Rows may omit the clone size; those that give it use once, few, many or a size class.

V gene,clone size,D gene,J gene,CDR3 protein,CDR3 DNA
TRBV28,NA,NA,TRBJ2-3,CASGRGGGWDTQYF,TGTGCCAGCGGGAGAGGCGGGGGCTGGGATACGCAGTATTTT
TRBV11-2,NA,NA,TRBJ1-2,CASSLAGVGYTF,TGTGCCAGCAGCTTGGCCGGGGTCGGCTACACCTTC
TRBV2,NA,TRBD2,TRBJ2-4,CASSGTISYIQYF,TGTGCCAGCAGCGGGACTATCTCATACATTCAGTACTTC
TRBV5-1,NA,NA,TRBJ1-4,CASSSGGGTNEKLFF,TGCGCCAGCAGCTCCGGCGGTGGGACTAATGAAAAACTGTTTTTT
TRBV29-1,NA,NA,TRBJ2-2,CSVDDRMGTGELFF,TGCAGCGTTGATGACAGGATGGGGACCGGGGAGCTGTTTTTT
TRBV5-1,NA,TRBD1,TRBJ2-3,CASTPTGGSSTDTQYF,TGCGCCAGCACCCCCACAGGGGGCTCTAGCACAGATACGCAGTATTTT
TRBV19,medium-sized,NA,TRBJ1-5,CATQFGGNQPQHF,TGTGCCACCCAATTCGGAGGGAATCAGCCCCAGCATTTT
TRBV10-3,NA,TRBD1,TRBJ2-3,CAILVTGGAASTDTQYF,TGTGCCATCCTTGTCACAGGGGGCGCCGCTAGCACAGATACGCAGTATTTT
TRBV18,few,NA,TRBJ2-7,CASSPRSDSYEQYF,TGTGCCAGCTCACCTCGGTCGGACTCCTACGAGCAGTACTTC
TRBV27,NA,TRBD2,TRBJ2-5,CASGLAGQETQYF,TGTGCCAGCGGACTAGCGGGGCAAGAGACCCAGTACTTC
TRBV5-6,few,TRBD1,TRBJ1-2,CASSFRDRVSVGYTF,TGTGCCAGCAGCTTCCGGGACAGGGTATCGGTGGGCTACACCTTC
TRBV7-3,few,TRBD1,TRBJ2-1,CASSLGDRAYNEQFF,TGTGCCAGCAGCTTAGGGGACAGGGCCTACAATGAGCAGTTCTTC
TRBV27,NA,TRBD1,TRBJ2-7,CASSWTGGPYEQYF,TGTGCCAGCAGTTGGACAGGGGGTCCCTACGAGCAGTACTTC
TRBV4-3,NA,NA,TRBJ2-1,CASSQDGVRYNEQFF,TGCGCCAGCAGCCAAGATGGTGTCAGGTACAATGAGCAGTTCTTC
TRBV6-1,NA,NA,TRBJ1-1,CASSDTGLLNTEAFF,TGTGCCAGCAGTGATACAGGGCTACTGAACACTGAAGCTTTCTTT
TRBV6-4,NA,TRBD1,TRBJ1-5,CASSETGGDGQPQHF,TGTGCCAGCAGCGAGACAGGGGGCGATGGTCAGCCCCAGCATTTT
TRBV9,NA,NA,TRBJ2-3,CASSPDSSTDTQYF,TGTGCCAGCAGCCCTGACAGTTCAACAGACACGCAGTATTTT
TRBV30,NA,NA,TRBJ1-1,CAWSVRAEAFF,TGTGCCTGGAGTGTCAGGGCTGAAGCTTTCTTT
TRBV7-2,NA,NA,TRBJ2-7,CASSLARNEQYF,TGTGCCAGCAGCTTAGCCCGAAACGAGCAGTACTTC
TRBV5-1,NA,TRBD2,TRBJ2-3,CASSLGVAGRSDTQYF,TGCGCCAGCAGCTTGGGGGTAGCGGGGAGGTCAGATACGCAGTATTTT
TRBV7-9,NA,NA,TRBJ1-5,CASSLGGLSNQPQHF,TGTGCCAGCAGCTTGGGGGGCCTAAGCAATCAGCCCCAGCATTTT
TRBV9,NA,TRBD2,TRBJ2-5,CASSVGAGGHRETQYF,TGTGCCAGCAGCGTAGGTGCGGGGGGGCATCGGGAGACCCAGTACTTC
TRBV7-9,NA,TRBD1,TRBJ1-1,CASSSGQGRTEAFF,TGTGCCAGCAGCTCGGGACAGGGGAGGACTGAAGCTTTCTTT
TRBV4-1,NA,NA,TRBJ2-7,CASSQGVGTGSYEQYF,TGCGCCAGCAGCCAAGGGGTCGGGACCGGCTCCTACGAGCAGTACTTC
TRBV7-9,NA,TRBD1,TRBJ1-2,CASSPGQAGGSYGYTF,TGTGCCAGCAGCCCGGGACAGGCCGGGGGGAGCTATGGCTACACCTTC
TRBV7-6,NA,NA,TRBJ2-3,CASSLLGVDPTSGTDTQYF,TGTGCCAGCAGCCTTCTAGGGGTGGACCCGACGTCTGGCACAGATACGCAGTATTTT
TRBV29-1,NA,NA,TRBJ2-7,CSVVGQSYEQYF,TGCAGCGTTGTCGGACAGAGTTACGAGCAGTACTTC
TRBV15,NA,NA,TRBJ2-7,CATSRAISYEQYF,TGTGCCACCAGCAGAGCTATCTCCTACGAGCAGTACTTC
TRBV5-4,NA,TRBD2,TRBJ2-3,CASSSGTSGGAGDTQYF,TGTGCCAGCAGCTCAGGGACTAGCGGGGGGGCCGGAGATACGCAGTATTTT
TRBV13,NA,TRBD1,TRBJ1-2,CASGQGGYGYTF,TGTGCCAGCGGACAGGGGGGATATGGCTACACCTTC
TRBV6-5,NA,NA,TRBJ2-1,CASRKGMSEQFF,TGTGCCAGCAGAAAGGGTATGAGTGAGCAGTTCTTC
TRBV5-6,NA,NA,TRBJ2-3,CASSLGRRGGTDTQYF,TGTGCCAGCAGCTTGGGGAGGAGGGGGGGCACAGATACGCAGTATTTT
TRBV2,NA,NA,TRBJ1-2,CASPSGGNSGYTF,TGTGCCAGCCCCTCGGGGGGGAACTCTGGCTACACCTTC
TRBV2,NA,NA,TRBJ1-6,CASSEAMGARSPLHF,TGTGCCAGCAGTGAAGCAATGGGGGCACGGTCACCCCTCCACTTT
TRBV6-5,NA,NA,TRBJ2-1,CASSYSRGYYNEQFF,TGTGCCAGCAGTTACTCAAGGGGTTACTACAATGAGCAGTTCTTC